Sequencing of this TCR beta chain was carried out in a study of vaccination effects on CD4 cells after COVID-19. Study-level background: The participants, recipients of two vaccine doses, got either BNT162b2 or mRNA-1273.

The repertoire was sequenced with immunoSEQ multiplex PCR; TCRdb's copy has only in-frame clones and lacks some. This table holds tens of thousands of clones, around 79% found once. As concerns this clone: No antigen is known for it.

ViraFEST used viral peptide pools to expand antigen-specific CD4+ T cells before sequencing. Culture lasted 10 days before CD4+ T cell isolation. The infection with SARS-CoV-2 (confirmed by PCR) occurred in this person between March and December 2020. PBMC were cultured at a few million per well with about 10 IU/ml IL-2 and 10 ug/ml peptides. Germline loops: CDR1 SGHKS, CDR2 YYEKEE (reference sequence). The germline V and J ends were trimmed by 4 bases and 2 bases, with 10 bases remaining between them. The CDR3 is 14 residues long. Overall study findings and caveats: Late after vaccination, infection- and vaccine-induced clones showed marked clonal contraction.

Sequencing used CD4+ T cells from PBMCs cultured with HCoV-NL63 spike peptides, obtained before COVID-19 vaccination. This receptor was identified in a human donor who had a prior SARS-CoV-2 infection. The genes are TRBV5-5 and TRBJ1-3; no clear D. The CDR3 coding sequence is TGTGCCAGCAGCCCTGAGGTAGCTGGAAACACCATATATTTT. Translation gives CASSPEVAGNTIYF.